Presented here are 29 T cell receptor beta chains from one specimen sequenced in a study of blood T cell repertoires in COVID-19. TCRdb's table, derived via immunoSEQ multiplex PCR, lists solely in-frame clones and lacks some. Of around 260,000 clones in the sample, 90% to 95% were seen once. Specimen: peripheral blood. All receptors derive from a woman aged 25 to 39 with COVID-19, enrolled during active disease.

The chain uses TRBV2 and TRBJ1-1, with TRBD1 matching 7 bases. The CDR3 consists of 13 residues. V was pared by 6 bases and J by 6 bases, with 7 bases of the junction left unmatched. Germline CDR1 reads SNHLY; CDR2 reads FYNNEI. Here the CDR3 DNA reads TGTGCCAGCAGGCTCGACAGGGCCGCTGAAGCTTTCTTT. It specifies CASRLDRAAEAFF.

The V call is TRBV19, the J call TRBJ1-1, with unresolved D. The CDR3 length is 16 residues. CDR1 and CDR2 (germline): LNHDA, SQIVND (reference sequence). V lost 7 bases and J lost 4, with 22 bases in between. The CDR3 nucleotides read TGTGCCAGTACCCCCTCGCAGGTGGTGGTGATCACTGAAGCTTTCTTT. This gives the protein CASTPSQVVVITEAFF.

The chain couples TRBV27 to TRBJ1-2; D possibly corresponds to TRBD1 (5 bases). The CDR3 is 15 residues long. Trimming shortened V by 3 bases and J by 4 bases, and 15 bases separated the two germline ends. Germline V gives CDR1 MNHEY, CDR2 SMNVEV (reference sequence). This CDR3 is CASSFFGGGPYGYTF. The CDR3 coding sequence is TGTGCCAGCAGTTTTTTTGGGGGAGGGCCCTATGGCTACACCTTC.

Of note for this clone: Distinct nucleotide sequences in the sample also encode this CDR3. V is TRBV19 and J is TRBJ1-5; D might be TRBD1 (6 bases). Trimming took off 3 bases at V and 2 bases at J, with 8 bases between the two ends. Germline loops: CDR1 LNHDA, CDR2 SQIVND (reference sequence). The CDR3 consists of 14 residues. The CDR3 region has the DNA TGTGCCAGTAGTATCAGGGGTGGCAATCAGCCCCAGCATTTT. Translated, it gives CASSIRGGNQPQHF.

The V call is TRBV5-1, the J call TRBJ2-1, with D possibly being TRBD1 (5 bases). CDR3 length equals 14 residues. V lost 0 bases and J lost 15, with 19 bases in between. Germline V gives CDR1 SGHRS, CDR2 YFSETQ. CDR3 region: CASSLVLGTGDTFF. CDR3 DNA: TGCGCCAGCAGCTTGGTCCTTGGAACAGGCGATACGTTCTTC. The whole variable domain, filled in from reference TRBV5-1 and TRBJ2-1, reads KAGVTQTPRYLIKTRGQQVTLSCSPISGHRSVSWYQQTPGQGLQFLFEYFSETQRNKGNFPGRFSGRQFSNSRSEMNVSTLELGDSALYLCASSLVLGTGDTFFGPGTRLTVL.

The CDR3 region is CAWSVGRGSNQPQHF. The CDR3 coding sequence is TGTGCCTGGAGTGTAGGCAGGGGAAGCAATCAGCCCCAGCATTTT. V gene TRBV30 combines with J gene TRBJ1-5; D perhaps matches TRBD1 (6 bases). CDR1 is GTSNPN and CDR2 is SVGIG in the germline V gene (reference sequence). The CDR3 has 15 residues. The germline V and J ends were trimmed by 0 bases and 1 base, with 10 bases remaining between them.

The J gene is TRBJ1-5, the V gene TRBV6-5, with 8 bases that match TRBD1. V lost 6 bases and J lost 3; bases outside the gene matches: 7. Germline CDR1 MNHEY, CDR2 SVGAGI. This CDR3 is built from 15 residues. For the CDR3, the DNA is TGTGCCAGCAGGTCTACAGGGGGACACAATCAGCCCCAGCATTTT. It specifies CASRSTGGHNQPQHF.

This rearrangement joins TRBV5-4 to TRBJ2-5, with 8 bases matching TRBD2. The CDR3 length is 14 residues. V shed 0 bases and J 3 bases; nucleotides not matched to a gene: 1. Germline V gives CDR1 SGHNT, CDR2 YYREEE (reference sequence). The CDR3 nucleotides read TGTGCCAGCAGCTTGGTTAGCGGGGAAGAGACCCAGTACTTC. It encodes CASSLVSGEETQYF.

V gene TRBV6-2 or TRBV6-3 combines with J gene TRBJ2-5, with TRBD2 as a possible D gene (6 bases). Trimming took 1 base from V and 7 from J, leaving 13 bases between them. Germline V CDR1 and CDR2: MNHEY, SVGEGT. This CDR3 region has 14 residues. The CDR3: CASSYFSGVRTQYF. The CDR3 coding sequence is TGTGCCAGCAGTTACTTTTCGGGGGTACGGACCCAGTACTTC.

The chain couples TRBV5-1 to TRBJ2-1; 8 nucleotides align to TRBD1. CDR1 is SGHRS, CDR2 YFSETQ, per germline. The J segment lost 10 bases and the V segment lost 4 bases, leaving 13 bases of the junction unmatched. CDR3 size: 15 residues. CDR3 sequence reads: CASSLSGQGGREQFF. CDR3 in DNA: TGCGCCAGCAGCCTCTCCGGACAGGGAGGTAGGGAGCAGTTCTTC.

This chain connects TRBV19 to TRBJ1-5; 8 bases fit TRBD1. This CDR3 has 14 amino acids. Germline CDR1 and CDR2: LNHDA and SQIVND (reference sequence). Unmatched junction bases numbered 5, after V lost 5 bases and J lost 5 bases. The chain's CDR3 is CASSFQGAYQPQHF. CDR3 DNA sequence: TGTGCCAGTAGTTTCCAGGGGGCATATCAGCCCCAGCATTTT.

The J gene is TRBJ1-1, the V gene TRBV11-2, with 10 bases aligning to TRBD1. Germline-derived CDR1 and CDR2 are SGHAT and FQNNGV. This CDR3 contains 12 residues. Unmatched junction bases numbered 2, after V lost 3 bases and J lost 10 bases. CDR3 region: CASSFGTGVAFF. CDR3 nucleotide sequence: TGTGCCAGCAGCTTTGGGACAGGGGTAGCTTTCTTT.

The chain employs TRBV10-1 and TRBJ2-1; 7 nucleotides match TRBD2. Germline CDR1 reads WNHNN; CDR2 reads SYGVQD (reference sequence). The CDR3 runs 16 residues. J was trimmed by 5 bases and V by 4 bases; bases with no gene match: 11. The CDR3 nucleotides read TGCGCCAGCAGTGCAACTAATTGGGGGGGGGACAATGAGCAGTTCTTC. Its translation is CASSATNWGGDNEQFF.

The chain combines TRBV6-5 with TRBJ1-2, with a weak D call TRBD1 (5 bases). Germline lookup yields CDR1 MNHEY and CDR2 SVGAGI. The V end lost 10 bases, the J end lost 5 bases, and 17 bases lay between the germline ends. The CDR3 has 13 amino acids. The CDR3: CATKPLTVYGYTF. Here the CDR3 DNA reads TGTGCCACAAAACCCTTGACAGTATATGGCTACACCTTC.

This rearrangement joins TRBV2 to TRBJ1-1, with D uncertain. Trimming removed 6 bases at V and 8 bases at J, with 16 bases between. The germline gives CDR1 SNHLY, CDR2 FYNNEI. This CDR3 contains 13 residues. CDR3 nucleotide sequence: TGTGCCAGCAGGGAGGGTGCGGCAGCCGAAGCTTTCTTT. It codes for CASREGAAAEAFF.

This clone has just a few counts. This rearrangement joins TRBV11-2 to TRBJ2-2; 11 positions agree with TRBD2. This CDR3 has 16 amino acids. Looked up from germline, CDR1 is SGHAT and CDR2 is FQNNGV. The ends lost 5 bases at V and 7 bases at J; junction bases unmatched: 9. The CDR3 DNA reads TGTGCCAGCAGCCCCGTTAGCGGGAGGGCCAGCGGGGAGCTGTTTTTT. Protein sequence: CASSPVSGRASGELFF.

The chain joins TRBV7-2 to TRBJ1-3; a possible D gene is TRBD1 (5 bases). Trimming removed 1 base from V and 0 bases from J, with 10 bases in between. The CDR3 loop spans 16 amino acids. Germline V gene lookup returns CDR1 SGHTA and CDR2 FQGNSA. The chain's CDR3 is CASSLVQGNSGNTIYF. Here the CDR3 DNA reads TGTGCCAGCAGCTTAGTGCAGGGCAACTCTGGAAACACCATATATTTT.

This chain connects TRBV29-1 to TRBJ2-5; TRBD1 aligns across 7 bases. This CDR3 has 13 amino acids. V was clipped by 3 bases and J by 6 bases; unmatched bases: 7. Germline-derived CDR1 and CDR2 are SQVTM and ANQGSEA. CDR3 DNA: TGCAGCGTTGAGACGACAGGGTCGCAGACCCAGTACTTC. This codes for CSVETTGSQTQYF.

The chain is built from TRBV10-3 and TRBJ2-7, with D possibly TRBD2 on 5 matching bases. V was trimmed by 8 bases and J by 1 base, leaving 9 bases between them. Germline CDR1 ENHRY, CDR2 SYGVKD. The CDR3 is 12 residues long. CDR3 DNA: TGTGCCATCCGGGGAGAGTCCTACGAGCAGTACTTC. Translation gives CAIRGESYEQYF.

This clone was picked up a small number of times. V gene TRBV13 combines with J gene TRBJ2-7; TRBD2 matches at 9 bases. The CDR3 runs 14 residues. Germline trimming cut 3 bases from V and 4 bases from J; bases unmatched to any gene: 4. Per the germline V gene, CDR1 is PRHDT and CDR2 is FYEKMQ (reference sequence). The CDR3 nucleotides are TGTGCCAGCAGCTTCGGCGGGAGGGCATACGAGCAGTACTTC. This translates into CASSFGGRAYEQYF.

The V and J genes are TRBV24-1 and TRBJ1-4; perhaps TRBD1 as D (6 bases). Trimming removed 0 bases from V and 0 bases from J, with 13 bases in between. The germline gives CDR1 KGHDR, CDR2 SFDVKD. This CDR3 region has 18 residues. The CDR3: CATSDLRQRQATNEKLFF. The CDR3 DNA sequence: TGTGCCACCAGTGATTTGCGGCAAAGACAGGCAACTAATGAAAAACTGTTTTTT.

This rearrangement joins TRBV27 to TRBJ1-4, with 7 bases that match TRBD1. V gave up 6 bases and J gave up 2 bases; unmatched junction bases: 3. The CDR3 contains 14 residues. CDR1 is MNHEY and CDR2 is SMNVEV in the germline V gene (reference sequence). The CDR3 sequence is CASRTGETNEKLFF. CDR3 nucleotides: TGTGCCAGCAGAACAGGGGAGACTAATGAAAAACTGTTTTTT.

CDR3: CASSLAPSETYEQYF. The CDR3 nucleotides are TGCGCCAGCAGCTTGGCCCCTAGCGAGACCTACGAGCAGTACTTC. The chain combines TRBV5-1 with TRBJ2-7; TRBD2 might be the D (6 bases). Germline V gene data show CDR1 as SGHRS and CDR2 as YFSETQ. The CDR3 is 15 residues long. Trimming removed 0 bases at V and 2 bases at J, with 12 bases between.

V gene TRBV2 combines with J gene TRBJ2-5, with D maybe TRBD2 (5 bases). The ends were cut back, 11 bases at V and 2 bases at J, with 21 bases in the middle. The V gene's germline CDR1 is SNHLY and CDR2 FYNNEI. The length of the CDR3 is 15 residues. This chain's CDR3 is CASSSGGTAQETQYF. For the CDR3, the DNA is TGTGCCTCCAGCAGCGGAGGCACGGCGCAAGAGACCCAGTACTTC.

V gene TRBV6-5 combines with J gene TRBJ1-1, with TRBD1 matching 7 bases. Trimming at V came to 6 bases and at J to 4 bases, leaving 8 bases not matched to a gene. The CDR3 runs 14 residues. Germline lookup yields CDR1 MNHEY and CDR2 SVGAGI. DNA of the CDR3: TGTGCCAGCAGAGAGGACAGGCTTTCCACTGAAGCTTTCTTT. It specifies CASREDRLSTEAFF.

V gene TRBV19 combines with J gene TRBJ1-5; D gene ambiguous. The CDR3 has 15 amino acids. Germline V gene sequence: CDR1 LNHDA, CDR2 SQIVND (reference sequence). Trimming pared 1 base from V and 0 bases from J, leaving 7 bases between. In DNA form, the CDR3 reads TGTGCCAGTAGTATAGGACGACATAGCAATCAGCCCCAGCATTTT. Its protein product is CASSIGRHSNQPQHF.

This chain connects TRBV3-1 (or the pseudogene TRBV3-2) to TRBJ2-7; 13 nucleotides agree with TRBD2. Looked up from germline, CDR1 is LGHDT and CDR2 is YNNKEL (reference sequence). The CDR3 has 16 residues. The ends lost 4 bases at V and 6 bases at J; junction bases unmatched: 9. Here the CDR3 DNA reads TGTGCCAGCAGCCCGGGACTAGCGGGACTGGCTGCCGAGCAGTACTTC. This gives the protein CASSPGLAGLAAEQYF.

The chain carries TRBV6-1 and TRBJ1-2; 7 bases are a match to TRBD1. V dropped 1 base and J dropped 5; count of bases not matched to a gene: 13. This CDR3 spans 17 amino acids. CDR1 is MNHNS, CDR2 SASEGT, per germline. In nucleotides, the CDR3 is TGTGCCAGCAGTGAAGACTCACGGACAGGTTGGGATTATGGCTACACCTTC. Translation gives CASSEDSRTGWDYGYTF.

The chain recombines TRBV6-2 or TRBV6-3 with TRBJ2-1; TRBD1 aligns across 8 bases. CDR1 and CDR2 from the germline V gene are MNHEY and SVGEGT. The CDR3 spans 15 residues. With V trimmed by 5 bases and J by 0 bases, 3 bases remained unmatched. The CDR3 DNA reads TGTGCCAGCAGTAGAACAGGGGGCTCCTACAATGAGCAGTTCTTC. It encodes CASSRTGGSYNEQFF.